These T cell receptor beta chains were read from a single sample in a study of identical twins. TCRdb used MiXCR to reprocess the 5' RACE reads, holding one entry per CDR3 protein. Of about 330,000 distinct CDR3 sequences in the sample, 9% to 15% are singletons; the top ten hold approximately 7.9%. The sample also formed part of further work on yellow fever vaccine responses in identical twins.

The sample comprised CD8+ T cells sorted from blood. These receptors all stem from a woman aged 18-30 years in good health. The CDR3 runs from the conserved cysteine through the conserved F or W. D genes are given only for firm matches. Clone size appears in some rows only: once, few, many, or a class for an expanded clone.

size	J	V	D	DNA	CDR3
many	TRBJ2-7	TRBV28	TRBD2	TGTGCCAGCAGTTTACGGGGGGGCTCCTACGAGCAGTACTTC	CASSLRGGSYEQYF
many	TRBJ2-1	TRBV10-2	NA	TGCGCCAGCAGGGGAAGGGACCCCTACAATGAGCAGTTCTTC	CASRGRDPYNEQFF
NA	TRBJ2-3	TRBV20-1	NA	TGCAGTGCCATCGGACTATCCGTCACAGATACGCAGTATTTT	CSAIGLSVTDTQYF
NA	TRBJ2-1	TRBV27	NA	TGTGCCAGCAGTTTAGTGGTTGGCGAACGGAATGAGCAGTTCTTC	CASSLVVGERNEQFF
NA	TRBJ1-2	TRBV29-1	NA	TGCAGCGTTGACAGGGGTTCTTATGGCTACACCTTC	CSVDRGSYGYTF
many	TRBJ2-1	TRBV5-1	NA	TGCGCCAGCAGCTTGGGGGCAGTTAACGAGCAGTTCTTC	CASSLGAVNEQFF
NA	TRBJ1-2	TRBV15	NA	TGTGCCACCAGCAGAGATCGGGGACGGCCCCTTGGCTACACCTTC	CATSRDRGRPLGYTF
NA	TRBJ2-1	TRBV28	TRBD2	TGTGCCAGCAGTTCACCGGGACTAGCGGCCTACAATGAGCAGTTCTTC	CASSSPGLAAYNEQFF
NA	TRBJ1-6	TRBV28	NA	TGTGCCAGCAGTTTCCTACAGACCTATAATTCACCCCTCCACTTT	CASSFLQTYNSPLHF
few	TRBJ2-3	TRBV11-2	NA	TGTGCCAGCAGCTTAGATACAGCGGGCCATACGCAGTATTTT	CASSLDTAGHTQYF
NA	TRBJ2-5	TRBV5-5	NA	TGTGCCAGCAGCTTGGAAGTAGGGCGCCAAGAGACCCAGTACTTC	CASSLEVGRQETQYF
few	TRBJ2-1	TRBV6-4	NA	TGTGCCAGCAGAAGGATTAGCGCGAGCTCCTACAATGAGCAGTTCTTC	CASRRISASSYNEQFF
NA	TRBJ2-7	TRBV27	NA	TGTGCCAGCAGGCCGTCCCAAGGGGCTATATATTACGAGCAGTACTTC	CASRPSQGAIYYEQYF
few	TRBJ1-1	TRBV6-1	NA	TGTGCCAGCACCCAGTTACGTATGAACACTGAAGCTTTCTTT	CASTQLRMNTEAFF
once	TRBJ2-2	TRBV9	NA	TGTGCCAGCAGGGCGGGGAACACCGGGGAGCTGTTTTTT	CASRAGNTGELFF
many	TRBJ2-7	TRBV5-1	NA	TGCGCCAGCAGCTTGGAGCACGGTTCCTACGAGCAGTACTTC	CASSLEHGSYEQYF
NA	TRBJ2-7	TRBV28	NA	TGTGCCAGCAGTTTAGGGGGCTTCTCCCTCTACTACGAGCAGTACTTC	CASSLGGFSLYYEQYF
few	TRBJ2-3	TRBV6-5	NA	TGTGCCAGCAGTAACCCCCCTCGAGGGGCCCCAGATACGCAGTATTTT	CASSNPPRGAPDTQYF
few	TRBJ2-1	TRBV2	NA	TGTGCCAGCAGGGGGGGATCTCACCACAATGAGCAGTTCTTC	CASRGGSHHNEQFF
NA	TRBJ1-1	TRBV11-3	NA	TGTGCCAGCAGCTCACAGGGACCTGAAGCTTTCTTT	CASSSQGPEAFF
few	TRBJ1-2	TRBV4-1	NA	TGCGCCAGCAGCCAGACAAGTAACTATGGCTACACCTTC	CASSQTSNYGYTF
NA	TRBJ2-5	TRBV12-3/TRBV12-4	NA	TGTGCCAGCAGTTTAGTAGGGCGCCAAGAGACCCAGTACTTC	CASSLVGRQETQYF
few	TRBJ2-7	TRBV7-9	NA	TGTGCCAGCAGCTTAGCGCGACAGACTCTCACCTACGAGCAGTACTTC	CASSLARQTLTYEQYF
NA	TRBJ2-1	TRBV10-2	NA	TGCGCCAGCACAGTAGGGAACAATGAGCAGTTCTTC	CASTVGNNEQFF
many	TRBJ2-1	TRBV7-9	TRBD2	TGTGCCAGCAGCGAGGTACTAGCGGGAGGTCTCAATGAGCAGTTCTTC	CASSEVLAGGLNEQFF
many	TRBJ2-4	TRBV12-3/TRBV12-4	NA	TGTGCCAGCAGTTTAGCGGGGGGGCCGGGAAACATTCAGTACTTC	CASSLAGGPGNIQYF
NA	TRBJ2-5	TRBV28	NA	TGTGCCAGCAGTCCCATTGCGGGTCCGACCCAAGAGACCCAGTACTTC	CASSPIAGPTQETQYF
NA	TRBJ2-6	TRBV6-1	NA	TGTGCCAGCAGCTCAAGCTGGGGGGTAGGCTCTGGGGCCAACGTCCTGACTTTC	CASSSSWGVGSGANVLTF
few	TRBJ1-2	TRBV21-1	NA	TGTGCCAGCAGTGGAGGGGTATTAGGCTACACCTTC	CASSGGVLGYTF
NA	TRBJ1-2	TRBV29-1	NA	TGCAGCGTCGATGACAGAGATGGCTACACCTTC	CSVDDRDGYTF
few	TRBJ1-1	TRBV3-1	TRBD1	TGTGCCAGCAGCCCCCGACAGGGTTTGGTTTTCGTTGAAGCTTTCTTT	CASSPRQGLVFVEAFF
few	TRBJ2-1	TRBV3-1	TRBD2	TGTGCCAGCAGCCAACTTCAGCGGACTAGCGGGAGGGGAGTCTACAATGAGCAGTTCTTC	CASSQLQRTSGRGVYNEQFF
NA	TRBJ2-1	TRBV2	TRBD2	TGTGCCAGCAGAGCTAGCGGGAGCTCCTACAATGAGCAGTTCTTC	CASRASGSSYNEQFF